This T cell receptor (beta chain) was sequenced during a study of T cells in Graves' hyperthyroidism and ophthalmopathy (dated by TCRdb to about 2019). Regarding the complete study: To identify TCR V-J signatures that set the groups apart, the researchers used a discovery cohort of 95 to 100 patients, made up of about 44 with Graves' ophthalmopathy and some 60 with stable Graves' hyperthyroidism. After blood sampling, hyperthyroidism patients were treated with methimazole at a starting dose of 30 mg daily, and ophthalmopathy patients were treated with high-dose intravenous methylprednisolone. In roughly six Graves' hyperthyroidism patients, the study also compared T-cell repertoires from thyroid tissue with T-cell repertoires from blood. The 100 or so discovery patients were randomly split 7:3 into training and test sets. According to the paper, TCR Vbeta CDR3 sequencing was carried out on more than 120 peripheral blood samples, which came from around 43 ophthalmopathy, 75 or so hyperthyroidism and some 17 progressor patients. Prospective prediction of ophthalmopathy was tested in an independent validation cohort of approximately 19 hyperthyroidism patients and around 16 patients who later progressed to ophthalmopathy. What the authors observed across the whole study: A 13 V-J signature model separated ophthalmopathy from stable hyperthyroidism, with roughly 88% sensitivity and around 84% specificity in cross-validation and 80%/75% in testing. In validation, progression to ophthalmopathy was predicted by the model with around 70% sensitivity and just over 72% specificity, a median of 6.5 months before onset. Most expanded thyroid clonotypes (frequency above 0.001) were also found in blood, which suggests that blood repertoires may mirror thyroid immune responses. Sample size was not statistically predetermined, and investigators were not blinded to group allocation.

The TCR beta CDR3 regions were amplified from the RNA transcripts. A first-round RT-PCR of the TCR CDR3 used the HTBI primer set with the Qiagen OneStep RT-PCR kit. Libraries were constructed in a second round of multiplex PCR, after which size selection and purification were carried out. Paired-end sequencing of the libraries was performed with 100 bp reads on an Illumina HiSeq2000. Under the source paper's analysis protocol: Raw data were processed with SOAPnuke, discarding reads with adapters, uncalled bases, mean Phred below 15, or no exact constant-primer or identifier match. COPE v1.2.5 was used to merge high-quality paired reads, and clonotypes were defined as unique nucleotide sequences. MiTCR v1.1 was used to align clonotypes to the IMGT TRBV, TRBD and TRBJ reference segments. The analysis included only V-J combinations with a frequency above 0.0001, which together covered more than 99% of the repertoires. A TCS score was defined as the ratio between F50 (clonal expansion) and ExV (chaos), using BLOSUM62-based TCRdist between CDR3 peptides within each V-J. Welch's t-statistics and random forest reduced some 510 V-J features to roughly 13, which were used in a naive Bayes classifier (R e1071). The Morisita-Horn index was used to measure how similar the thyroid and blood repertoires were. TCRdb reprocessed the public reads (quality trimming at Q25 with fastp, clone calling with MiXCR) and kept in-frame beta chains. Rows with a matching CDR3 protein are joined into one entry that keeps the most common DNA and genes. It is TCRdb's table, rather than the study itself, that gives the V and J calls and clone size. The sample includes fewer than 750,000 distinct CDR3 sequences, with just over 45% observed a single time. Jointly, the top ten make up around 8% of the sample.

This clonotype showed up many times. The clone's antigen remains unknown. No much larger clone is present one base from it, and per-base qualities are unavailable. Stable Graves' hyperthyroidism was defined as no progression to ophthalmopathy during 18 months of follow-up. Hyperthyroidism patients were aged 18 to 65 years and newly diagnosed, with disease duration of less than 2 months. The study excluded patients with uncontrolled infections, other autoimmune diseases, pregnancy or lactation. Diagnoses were established on the basis of clinical symptoms, serum thyroxine and TRAb, thyroid ultrasound, and orbital computed tomography. Total RNA was extracted using Trizol reagent, and RNA quality was assessed on an Agilent 2100 Bioanalyzer. Sequences MGHDK (CDR1) and SYGVNS (CDR2) are obtained from the germline V gene. The CDR3 measures 15 amino acids from cysteine to phenylalanine. CDR3 DNA is the only sequence kept; it has 45 bases, read in frame from the first base. V sheds 7 bases and J sheds 0 bases, leaving 16 bases between their ends.

Specimen: peripheral blood or thyroid tissue (not recorded which). This TCR derives from a woman between 18 and 30 years old with Graves' hyperthyroidism. The rearranged segments are TRBV25-1 and TRBJ2-7; the D assignment is uncertain and may be TRBD1 or TRBD2, with 5 bases supporting each. The base sequence is TGTGCCAGCAAGGTTGTTCGGGGCAGCTCCTACGAGCAGTACTTC. Translated, this gives CASKVVRGSSYEQYF.